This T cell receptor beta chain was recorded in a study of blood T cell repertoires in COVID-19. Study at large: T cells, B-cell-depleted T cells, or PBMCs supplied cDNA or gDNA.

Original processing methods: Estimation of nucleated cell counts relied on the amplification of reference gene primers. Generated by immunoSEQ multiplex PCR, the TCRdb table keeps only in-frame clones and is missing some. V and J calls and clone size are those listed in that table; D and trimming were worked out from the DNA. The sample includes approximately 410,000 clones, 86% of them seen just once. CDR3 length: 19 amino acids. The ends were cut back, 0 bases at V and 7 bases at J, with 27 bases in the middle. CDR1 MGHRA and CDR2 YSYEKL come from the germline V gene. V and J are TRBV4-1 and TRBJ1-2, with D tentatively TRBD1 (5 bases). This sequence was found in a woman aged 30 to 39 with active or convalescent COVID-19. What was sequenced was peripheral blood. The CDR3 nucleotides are TGCGCCAGCAGCCAAGACTCCGGAGGGGAGTGGGCCCGGGCGGGTGGCTACACCTTC. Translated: CASSQDSGGEWARAGGYTF.